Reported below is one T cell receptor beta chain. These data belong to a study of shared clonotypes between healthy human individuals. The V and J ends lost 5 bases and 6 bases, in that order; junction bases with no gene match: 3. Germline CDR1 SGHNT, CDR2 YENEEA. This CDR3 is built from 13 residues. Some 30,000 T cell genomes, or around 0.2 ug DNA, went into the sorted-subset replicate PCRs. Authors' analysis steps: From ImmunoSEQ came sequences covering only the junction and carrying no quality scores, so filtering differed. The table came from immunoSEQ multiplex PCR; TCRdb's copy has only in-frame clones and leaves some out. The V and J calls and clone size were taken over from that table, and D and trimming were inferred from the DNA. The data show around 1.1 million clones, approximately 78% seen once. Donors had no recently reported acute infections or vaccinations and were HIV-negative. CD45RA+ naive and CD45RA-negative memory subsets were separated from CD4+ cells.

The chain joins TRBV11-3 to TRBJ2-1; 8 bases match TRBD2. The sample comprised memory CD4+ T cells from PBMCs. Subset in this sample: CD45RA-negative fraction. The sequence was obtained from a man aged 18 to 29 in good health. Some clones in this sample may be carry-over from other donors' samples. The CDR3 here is CASSAGTSNEQFF. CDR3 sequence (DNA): TGTGCCAGCAGCGCCGGGACTAGCAATGAGCAGTTCTTC.